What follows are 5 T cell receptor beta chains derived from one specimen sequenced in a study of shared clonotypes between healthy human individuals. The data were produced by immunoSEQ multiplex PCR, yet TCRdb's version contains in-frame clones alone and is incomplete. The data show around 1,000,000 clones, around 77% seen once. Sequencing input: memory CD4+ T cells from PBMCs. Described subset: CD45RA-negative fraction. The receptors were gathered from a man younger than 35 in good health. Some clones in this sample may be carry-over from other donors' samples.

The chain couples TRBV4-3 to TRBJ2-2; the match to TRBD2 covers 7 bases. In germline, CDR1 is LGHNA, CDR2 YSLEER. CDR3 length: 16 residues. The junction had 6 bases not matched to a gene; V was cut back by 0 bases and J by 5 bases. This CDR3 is CASSQDQTSVTGELFF. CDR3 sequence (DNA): TGCGCCAGCAGCCAAGATCAAACTAGCGTTACCGGGGAGCTGTTTTTT.

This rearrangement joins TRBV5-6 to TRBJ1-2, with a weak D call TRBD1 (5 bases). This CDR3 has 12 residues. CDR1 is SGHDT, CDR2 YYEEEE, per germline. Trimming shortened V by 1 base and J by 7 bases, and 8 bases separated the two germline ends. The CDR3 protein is CASSLPGLGYTF. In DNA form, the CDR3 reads TGTGCCAGCAGCTTGCCAGGGCTTGGCTACACCTTC.

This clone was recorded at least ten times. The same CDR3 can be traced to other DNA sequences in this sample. The CDR3 is CSVEDQGNTEAFF. DNA for the CDR3: TGCAGCGTTGAAGATCAGGGGAACACTGAAGCTTTCTTT. The rearrangement links TRBV29-1 to TRBJ1-1, with D perhaps TRBD1 (5 bases). Trimming removed 0 bases from V and 1 base from J, with 6 bases in between. In germline, CDR1 is SQVTM, CDR2 ANQGSEA. This CDR3 is 13 amino acids long.

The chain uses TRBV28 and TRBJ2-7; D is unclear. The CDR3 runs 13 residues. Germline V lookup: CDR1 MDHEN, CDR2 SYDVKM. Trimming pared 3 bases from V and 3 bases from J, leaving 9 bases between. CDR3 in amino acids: CASSLKINYEQYF. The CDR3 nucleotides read TGTGCCAGCAGTTTGAAGATAAACTACGAGCAGTACTTC.

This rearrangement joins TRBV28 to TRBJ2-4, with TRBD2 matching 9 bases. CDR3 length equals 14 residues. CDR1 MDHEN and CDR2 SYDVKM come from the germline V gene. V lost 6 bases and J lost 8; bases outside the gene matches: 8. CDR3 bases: TGTGCCAGCAGCCCAGTAGCGGGGGTGGACATTCAGTACTTC. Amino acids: CASSPVAGVDIQYF.